This T cell receptor beta chain was identified during a study of T cell responses to AZD1222 COVID-19 vaccine (TCRdb year 2021). Looking at the study overall: AZD1222 recipients whose second dose came at about 4 weeks and those whose second dose came at about 12 weeks were combined into one group, since spike-specific TCR depth and breadth did not differ between the two schedules. A total of just over 230 trial participants underwent TCR sequencing, of whom approximately 200 had received two doses of AZD1222 and around 26 had received two doses of the MenACWY control vaccine. Trial participants were enrolled into age subgroups of 18-55, 56-69 and 70-plus years, which contained 148, 28 and 57 TCR-sequenced participants, respectively.

Measured from the cysteine to the phenylalanine, the CDR3 is 16 residues long. Only the CDR3 portion is preserved as DNA: 48 bases, with reading frame beginning at the first base. From V the trimming removes 1 base and from J it removes 6 bases, while the gene matches leave 8 bases of the junction unaccounted for. CDR1 SGHTA and CDR2 FQGNSA were looked up in the germline V gene. The sample's time point label, decoded: baseline before first vaccination. Vaccinee samples came from UK trials COV001 and COV002, including a single-blind randomized controlled phase 2/3 trial of AZD1222 (ChAdOx1 nCoV-19) in healthy adults. For TCRbeta chain sequencing, PBMC samples were collected from trial participants at day 0 and at day 28 after the second dose. The CDR3 regions of human TCRbeta chains were subjected to immunosequencing. The original pipeline was this. Repertoire TCRs were matched against a reference library of SARS-CoV-2-specific TCRs generated with the MIRA antigen-specificity platform. Breadth was defined as the fraction of unique TCRs that were SARS-CoV-2-associated. Depth was defined as the fraction of total T cells that were SARS-CoV-2-associated. Using the MIRA data, each spike-specific TCR was assigned both to the spike region to which the TCR was reactive and to a CD4 or CD8 class. Log10-transformed breadth and depth values were compared by one-way ANOVA with Sidak's multiple comparisons tests. Held by TCRdb, this immuneACCESS table contains in-frame sequences only and omits some clones. Under half of the omission traces to an unresolved V gene where checked; the cause of the rest is unknown. The V and J calls and clone size were taken over from that table, and D and trimming were inferred from the DNA. This sample holds about 73,000 clones; approximately 90% were observed only once. The top ten hold about 20% of the sample.

What the study reported, not specific to this receptor: Because no day 14 peak-response samples were available, the repertoires could be characterized only after the peak T cell response. After two AZD1222 doses, spike-specific TCR breadth and depth were significantly higher than at day 0 and than in MenACWY recipients. In the small 56-69-year group, the increase in depth fell short of significance, most likely because of low power. The vaccine-associated CD4 TCRs covered the entire spike protein, and the dominant responses fell in regions 160-218 and 743-854. Conclusions about previously exposed vaccinees are limited, since just six AZD1222 recipients were seropositive for SARS-CoV-2 at baseline. Most participants were white British and females outnumbered males, and the authors suggested that clonal diversity may have been underestimated. Reportedly, close to half of the unique spike-specific TCRs recognized epitopes lying outside the regions that are mutated in the B.1.351 and B.1.1.7 variants.

This clone was seen only once. It has no known antigen specificity. It has no much larger one-base neighbor in the sample; base qualities were not kept. The sample here was peripheral blood, taken on day 0 of AZD1222 vaccination. The rearrangement joined TRBV7-2 to TRBJ2-3; 9 central bases correspond to TRBD1. The origin of this receptor is an adult in good health. The nucleotides read TGTGCCAGCAGCTTAGAGGGGACAGGGTTCTGGGATACGCAGTATTTT. The encoded protein is CASSLEGTGFWDTQYF.